The 27 T cell receptor beta chains in this list originate from one sample, sequenced in a study of tumor-infiltrating lymphocytes in primary liver carcinoma. Co-extraction of both nucleic acids (RNA and DNA) used about 20-33 mg of unsorted bulk tissue. Starting from 500 ng of total RNA, TCR beta cDNA was produced with a primer in the constant region. What produced the TCR beta libraries was three nested multiplex PCR rounds using slightly modified ARM-PCR. PCR rounds one and two used TRBV1-TRBV30 forward primers with a C-beta reverse primer for around 9 cycles each. TCRdb passed the multiplex PCR reads through MiXCR, listing each CDR3 protein once. The sample has about 200,000 distinct CDR3 sequences; around four fifths are singletons. Material for sequencing was tumor tissue from primary liver carcinoma. The receptors derive from a man aged 40-49 years with primary liver carcinoma and hepatitis B virus infection.

About this clonotype itself: One end of the junction fails to match germline, which may point to a read error. V is TRBV6-6 and J is TRBJ1-1; maybe TRBD1 (5 bases). This CDR3 contains 13 residues. Germline V gives CDR1 MNHNY, CDR2 SVGAGI (reference sequence). The CDR3 bases are TGTGGCAGCGGTTTCCAGGGGAACACTGAAGCTTTCTTT. Translated, it gives CGSGFQGNTEAFF.

On this clonotype itself: An end of the junction differs from the germline gene, which may be a read error. The chain links TRBV5-4 to TRBJ1-1, with no clear D. CDR1 and CDR2 (germline): SGHNT, YYREEE (reference sequence). The CDR3 is 14 amino acids. CDR3 bases: TGTGCCAGCAGCGGTACGACGGAGAATACTGAAACTTTCTTT. Amino acids: CASSGTTENTETFF.

The chain carries TRBV25-1 and TRBJ2-1; 9 positions agree with TRBD1. This CDR3 region has 16 residues. Germline values: CDR1 MGHDK, CDR2 SYGVNS. V lost 3 bases and J lost 5; bases outside the gene matches: 8. CDR3 bases: TGTGCCAGCAGTGACCCCCGGGACAGGGTTCACAATGAGCAGTTCTTC. It encodes CASSDPRDRVHNEQFF.

This clonotype was observed a single time. The conserved closing phenylalanine or tryptophan is absent in this CDR3, likely reflecting a read error. The J gene is TRBJ1-5, the V gene TRBV29-1, with a possible D match to TRBD1 (6 bases). CDR1 and CDR2 (germline): SQVTM, ANQGSEA. The CDR3 has 13 amino acids. DNA of the CDR3: TGCAGCGCCGAAGGGGGAGCGAATCAGCCTCAGCATCTT. Encoded protein: CSAEGGANQPQHL.

In the case of this clonotype: Sequence at one end of the junction differs from germline and may be a read error. This chain connects TRBV6-1 to TRBJ2-1, with no clear D. Germline CDR1 MNHNS, CDR2 SASEGT. This CDR3 spans 15 amino acids. For the CDR3, the DNA is TGTGCCAGCACTTCTACACGGGTCTCTCACAATGAACAGTTCTTC. As protein: CASTSTRVSHNEQFF.

This clonotype was picked up one time. The chain links TRBV24-1 to TRBJ2-5; 10 bases align to TRBD1. The CDR3 runs to 16 residues. Germline loops: CDR1 KGHDR, CDR2 SFDVKD. Here the CDR3 DNA reads TGTGTGGCCAGTGATGCCCGGGACAGGGGCCAAGAGACCCAGTACTTC. Encoded protein: CVASDARDRGQETQYF.

As to this clonotype: A much larger clone lies a single base off, so this may be a read error. The chain employs TRBV28 and TRBJ2-7; D is uncertain. The CDR3 extends over 12 amino acids. Per germline, CDR1 MDHEN and CDR2 SYDVKM. CDR3 in DNA: TGTGCCAGCAGCTATGACACCTACGGGCAGTACTTC. Protein product: CASSYDTYGQYF.

With regard to this clonotype: One end of the junction varies from germline; a read error may be responsible. The chain recombines TRBV15 with TRBJ1-1; D gene uncertain. The V gene's germline CDR1 is LNHNV and CDR2 YYDKDF (reference sequence). The CDR3 runs 12 residues. CDR3 nucleotide sequence: TGTGCCACCAACAGACATCAAACTGAAGCTTTCTTT. Its translation: CATNRHQTEAFF.

With respect to this clonotype: Just one base apart from a much larger clone, this may be a read error. The chain carries TRBV7-9 and TRBJ2-1; D is unclear. Germline V lookup: CDR1 SEHNR, CDR2 FQNEAQ (reference sequence). V lost 2 bases to trimming and J lost 9 bases, with 8 bases between them. This CDR3 spans 12 amino acids. CDR3 nucleotides: TGTGCCAGCAGCTTATGTGGCGGTGAGCAGTTCTTC. Its translation: CASSLCGGEQFF. Variable domain in full (rest from reference TRBV7-9 and TRBJ2-1): DTGVSQNPRHKITKRGQNVTFRCDPISEHNRLYWYRQTLGQGPEFLTYFQNEAQLEKSRLLSDRFSAERPKGSFSTLEIQRTEQGDSAMYLCASSLCGGEQFFGPGTRLTVL.

A note on this clonotype: Its ends do not fully match the called genes, so a read error is possible. J is TRBJ2-5 and V is TRBV9, with D possibly TRBD1 on 7 matching bases. The CDR3 sequence is 15 residues long. Germline V gene sequence: CDR1 SGDLS, CDR2 YYNGEE. CDR3 region: CASSVSGGLEETHYF. The CDR3 bases are TGTGCCAGCAGCGTATCAGGGGGACTTGAAGAGACCCATTACTTC. Combining the CDR3 with reference TRBV9 and TRBJ2-5 gives the whole variable domain DSGVTQTPKHLITATGQRVTLRCSPRSGDLSVYWYQQSLDQGLQFLIQYYNGEERAKGNILERFSAQQFPDLHSELNLSSLELGDSALYFCASSVSGGLEETHYFGPGTRLLVL.

A word on this clonotype: An end of the junction does not agree with germline; a read error may underlie this. The chain is built from TRBV29-1 and TRBJ2-7; D may be TRBD2 (5 bases). The CDR3 spans 11 residues. The germline CDR1 and CDR2 sequences are SQVTM and ANQGSEA. For the CDR3, the DNA is TGCAGCGTTGGGTGGGTATACGAGCGGTATTTC. Translated, it gives CSVGWVYERYF.

For this clonotype: The junction departs from the called germline gene at one end, perhaps through a read error. J is TRBJ1-5 and V is TRBV5-6, with D tentatively TRBD1 (5 bases). Germline CDR1 and CDR2: SGHDT and YYEEEE. This CDR3 region has 15 residues. CDR3 DNA: TGTGCCAGCAGCCCCCAGACAGATAGCAATCAGTCCCAACATTTT. It is translated as CASSPQTDSNQSQHF.

Concerning this clonotype: Mismatch with germline at one junction end may stem from a read error. This chain connects TRBV5-4 to TRBJ2-2, with 8 bases that match TRBD2. Germline lookup yields CDR1 SGHNT and CDR2 YYREEE (reference sequence). The CDR3 has 15 amino acids. CDR3 coding DNA: TGTGCCAGCAGCTTGTCGGGAGGGTCCACCGGGGATCTGTTTTTT. Translating it yields CASSLSGGSTGDLFF.

Regarding this clonotype: The junction differs from germline at one of its ends, possibly a read error. V and J are TRBV11-3 and TRBJ1-3; no clear D. The CDR3 loop spans 14 amino acids. Germline CDR1 SGHNT, CDR2 YENEEA. The DNA of the CDR3 is TGTGCCAACTCGAGAGGGCTATCTGGAGACACCATATATTTT. It yields the protein CANSRGLSGDTIYF.

A remark on this clonotype: Germline and junction disagree at one end, which may indicate a read error. The chain has TRBV11-2 and TRBJ2-1, with 8 bases matching TRBD2. The V gene's germline CDR1 is SGHAT and CDR2 FQNNGV. This CDR3 has 17 residues. The CDR3 nucleotides read TGTGCAAGCAGCTTAGATACGGGCGGGAGGATCTACAATGAGCAGTTCTTC. This sequence encodes CASSLDTGGRIYNEQFF.

Worth noting for this clonotype: One end of the junction varies from germline; a read error may be responsible. The chain uses TRBV29-1 and TRBJ2-3; 7 bases agree with TRBD2. The CDR3 runs 16 residues. Germline CDR1 SQVTM, CDR2 ANQGSEA. Here the CDR3 DNA reads TGCAGCGTTGACAGGACTAGTGGGGTCGGAACAGATATGCAGTATTTT. Its protein is CSVDRTSGVGTDMQYF.

This clonotype has more than one count but fewer than ten. V gene TRBV19 combines with J gene TRBJ2-1; the match to TRBD1 covers 9 bases. This CDR3 region has 14 residues. The V gene end was trimmed by 6 bases and the J gene end by 4 bases; junction bases not matched to a gene: 4. Germline values: CDR1 LNHDA, CDR2 SQIVND (reference sequence). This chain's CDR3 is CASRGDRAYNEQFF. CDR3 in DNA: TGTGCCAGTAGGGGGGACAGGGCTTACAATGAGCAGTTCTTC.

This chain joins TRBV6-2 or TRBV6-3 and TRBJ2-5, with D possibly TRBD2 on 6 matching bases. The CDR3 is 14 residues long. The V gene's germline CDR1 is MNHEY and CDR2 SVGEGT. Trimming removed 11 bases at V and 2 bases at J, with 18 bases between. CDR3 bases: TGTGCCTGTAGTTACGGCGGGACTCAAGAGACCCAGTACTTC. As protein: CACSYGGTQETQYF.

Remarks on this clonotype: The junction does not match germline at one end; this may be a read error. The chain employs TRBV29-1 and TRBJ2-6; tentatively, D is TRBD1 (5 bases). The CDR3 consists of 14 residues. Looked up from germline, CDR1 is SQVTM and CDR2 is ANQGSEA. The CDR3 loop is CSVVTGAGVNVLTF. The CDR3 DNA follows: TGCAGCGTCGTCACAGGTGCTGGGGTCAACGTCCTGACTTTC. Filled out from reference TRBV29-1 and TRBJ2-6, the complete variable domain reads SAVISQKPSRDICQRGTSLTIQCQVDSQVTMMFWYRQQPGQSLTLIATANQGSEATYESGFVIDKFPISRPNLTFSTLTVSNMSPEDSSIYLCSVVTGAGVNVLTFGAGSRLTVL.

As for this clonotype: A junction boundary mismatches the germline segment, possibly from a read error. This chain links TRBV4-1 with TRBJ2-6, with 9 bases fitting TRBD1. The CDR3 is made up of 18 amino acids. Germline CDR1 MGHRA, CDR2 YSYEKL. CDR3 bases: TGCGCCAACAGCCAACCGGGACAGGGTGTCGGAGGGGCCAACGTCTTGACTTTC. As protein: CANSQPGQGVGGANVLTF.

The chain joins TRBV4-2 to TRBJ1-3, with 9 bases that match TRBD1. The V gene end was trimmed by 0 bases and the J gene end by 0 bases; junction bases not matched to a gene: 15. Germline loops: CDR1 LGHNA, CDR2 YNFKEQ. CDR3 length equals 21 residues. The CDR3 sequence is CASSQEGLTGGHITSGNTIYF. Here the CDR3 DNA reads TGTGCCAGCAGCCAAGAAGGCTTGACAGGGGGTCATATTACCTCTGGAAACACCATATATTTT.

This clonotype was recorded only once. The rearrangement links TRBV5-1 to TRBJ1-2; TRBD1 is a possible D gene (6 bases). Germline V CDR1 and CDR2: SGHRS, YFSETQ. The CDR3 covers 12 residues. Trimming stripped 7 bases from V and 11 bases from J, with 18 bases between. CDR3 sequence (DNA): TGCGCCAGCGGCATGGATGCCAGGGGATACACCTTC. Protein: CASGMDARGYTF.

The chain joins TRBV12-3 or TRBV12-4 to TRBJ2-1, with 11 nucleotides matching TRBD2. V lost 8 bases to trimming and J lost 4 bases; unmatched junction nucleotides: 4. The CDR3 is 14 residues long. The CDR3 reads CASGLAGGYNEQFF. The CDR3 region has the DNA TGTGCCAGCGGATTAGCGGGAGGGTACAATGAGCAGTTCTTC.

With regard to this clonotype: A read error may account for a junction end that differs from germline. The V call is TRBV4-3, the J call TRBJ2-1, with 10 bases aligning to TRBD2. The CDR3 spans 17 residues. Germline V CDR1 and CDR2: LGHNA, YSLEER. This CDR3 is CAGSQDLAGASYYEQFF. The CDR3 nucleotides are TGCGCCGGCAGCCAGGACCTAGCGGGAGCTTCCTACTATGAGCAGTTCTTC.

The rearrangement links TRBV29-1 to TRBJ2-1, with TRBD2 matching 9 bases. CDR3 length equals 20 residues. Germline values: CDR1 SQVTM, CDR2 ANQGSEA. V lost 1 base and J lost 4; bases outside the gene matches: 20. The CDR3 reads CSVEARISGREGSFYNEQFF. DNA for the CDR3: TGCAGCGTTGAAGCACGGATTAGCGGGAGAGAAGGATCCTTTTACAATGAGCAGTTCTTC.

The V call is TRBV4-2, the J call TRBJ2-1; 10 bases match TRBD2. The CDR3 loop spans 17 amino acids. J lost 5 bases, V lost 3 bases, and 10 bases had no gene match. Per germline, CDR1 LGHNA and CDR2 YNFKEQ. The CDR3 region is CASSHDPGLAGDNEQFF. The CDR3 DNA is TGTGCCAGCAGCCATGATCCCGGGCTAGCGGGAGACAATGAGCAGTTCTTC.

The CDR3 DNA is TGTGCCAGCGATACTGGCGGTACCGGGGAGCTGTTTTTT. This encodes CASDTGGTGELFF. This sequence joins TRBV7-8 and TRBJ2-2; D is undetermined. The CDR3 runs to 13 residues. Germline V CDR1 and CDR2: SGHVS, FQNEAQ. V shed 8 bases and J shed 5 bases, with 12 bases lying between them.